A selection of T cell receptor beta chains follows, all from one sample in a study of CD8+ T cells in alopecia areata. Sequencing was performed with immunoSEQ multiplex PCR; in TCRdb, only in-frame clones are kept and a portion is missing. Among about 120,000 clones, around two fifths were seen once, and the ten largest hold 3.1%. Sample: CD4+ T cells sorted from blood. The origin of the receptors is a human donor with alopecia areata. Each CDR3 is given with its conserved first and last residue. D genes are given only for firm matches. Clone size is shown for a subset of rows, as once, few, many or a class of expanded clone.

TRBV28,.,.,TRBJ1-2,TGTGCCAGCAGTTTAGGGGTAGGGCTATACGGCTACACCTTC,CASSLGVGLYGYTF
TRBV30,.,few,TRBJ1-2,TGTGCCTGGATAGGAGAGAAGGGCTACACCTTC,CAWIGEKGYTF
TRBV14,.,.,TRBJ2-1,TGTGCCAGCAGCCCGGGGGTGGATGAGCAGTTCTTC,CASSPGVDEQFF
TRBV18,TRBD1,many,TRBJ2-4,TGTGCCAGCTCCAAAGGGGGCGAGGTAGCCAAAAACATTCAGTACTTC,CASSKGGEVAKNIQYF
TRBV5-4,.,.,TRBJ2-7,TGTGCCAGCAGTCCCCCAGCTAGCCGATCCTACGAGCAGTACTTC,CASSPPASRSYEQYF
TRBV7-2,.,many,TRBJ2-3,TGTGCCAGCAGCTTTCCTAAGGGAGATACGCAGTATTTT,CASSFPKGDTQYF
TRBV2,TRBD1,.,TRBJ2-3,TGTGCCAGCAGTGCCGACAGGGGAGGTACAGATACGCAGTATTTT,CASSADRGGTDTQYF
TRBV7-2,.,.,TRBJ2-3,TGTGCCAGCAGCTCTTGGACAGATACGCAGTATTTT,CASSSWTDTQYF
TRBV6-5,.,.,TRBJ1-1,TGTGCCAGCACCGCCCCGGGGAACGAAGCTTTCTTT,CASTAPGNEAFF
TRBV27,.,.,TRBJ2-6,TGTGCCAGCAGTTCCTCTGGGGCCAACGTCCTGACTTTC,CASSSSGANVLTF
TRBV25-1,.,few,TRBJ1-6,TGTGCCAGCAGTCGAAATCAGGCCCCTAATCACCTCCACTTT,CASSRNQAPNHLHF
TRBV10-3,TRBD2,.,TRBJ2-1,TGTGCCATCAGTAGAAGCGGGAGCTCCTACAATGAGCAGTTCTTC,CAISRSGSSYNEQFF
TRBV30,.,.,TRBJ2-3,TGTGCCTGGAGTGTTGGACCTTCAAATACGCAGTATTTT,CAWSVGPSNTQYF
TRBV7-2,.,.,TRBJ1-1,TGTGCCAGCAGAGAGGGACACGGGGACACTGAAGCTTTCTTT,CASREGHGDTEAFF
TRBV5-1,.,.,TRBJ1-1,TGCGCCAGCAGTCCCGAAGGGGAAACTGAAGCTTTCTTT,CASSPEGETEAFF
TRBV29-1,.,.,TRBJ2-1,TGCAGCGTTGATTGGGGTCTCTCCTACAATGAGCAGTTCTTC,CSVDWGLSYNEQFF
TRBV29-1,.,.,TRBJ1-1,TGCAGCTACAAGGCCCCTGTTGAAGCTTTCTTT,CSYKAPVEAFF
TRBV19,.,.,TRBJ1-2,TGTGCCAGTAGACCTGGGACGGCTACTAACTATGGCTACACCTTC,CASRPGTATNYGYTF
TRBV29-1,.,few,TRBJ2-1,TGCAGCCCGGTGGGTGGATACAATGAGCAGTTCTTC,CSPVGGYNEQFF
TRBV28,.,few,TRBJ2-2,TGTGCCAGCAGTCCAGGTGACAGGCACACCGGGGAGCTGTTTTTT,CASSPGDRHTGELFF
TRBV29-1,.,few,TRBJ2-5,TGCAGCGGGCGGGTACGGGGAGAGACCCAGTACTTC,CSGRVRGETQYF
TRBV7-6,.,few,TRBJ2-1,TGTGCCAGCAGCCCGGGACAATACGACAATGAGCAGTTCTTC,CASSPGQYDNEQFF
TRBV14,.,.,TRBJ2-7,TGTGCCAGCAGCGTGGGTCGGACGTTCGGAGGCGAGCAGTACTTC,CASSVGRTFGGEQYF
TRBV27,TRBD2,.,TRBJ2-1,TGTGCCAGCAGTTCCGCAACTAGCGGGAGGGCGGGGAATGAGCAGTTCTTC,CASSSATSGRAGNEQFF
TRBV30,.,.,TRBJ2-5,TGTGCCTGGAGTTCCCAGGGGACTGGGACCCAGTACTTC,CAWSSQGTGTQYF
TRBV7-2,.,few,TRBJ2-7,TGTGCCAGCAGCTTAGGTGGAGGTTTCTACGAGCAGTACTTC,CASSLGGGFYEQYF
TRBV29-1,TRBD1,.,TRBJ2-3,TGCAGCGTTGGACGGGACAGGAGCACAGATACGCAGTATTTT,CSVGRDRSTDTQYF
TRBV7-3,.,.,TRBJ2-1,TGTGCCAGCAGCCTCCAAGGAGCAGAGTACAATGAGCAGTTCTTC,CASSLQGAEYNEQFF
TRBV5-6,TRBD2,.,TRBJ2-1,TGTGCCAGCAGCTGGATTGGGGCGGGGGTCCACAATGAGCAGTTCTTC,CASSWIGAGVHNEQFF
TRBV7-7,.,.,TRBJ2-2,TGTGCCAGCAACCGGTGGACTACCTTCCGAATTAACACCGGGGAGCTGTTTTTT,CASNRWTTFRINTGELFF
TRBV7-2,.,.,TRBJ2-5,TGTGCCAGCAGCTTATCAGGGGTGGAAGAGACCCAGTACTTC,CASSLSGVEETQYF
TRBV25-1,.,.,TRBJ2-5,TGTGCCAGAAAGGATACAAGGCCGAAAGAGACCCAGTACTTC,CARKDTRPKETQYF
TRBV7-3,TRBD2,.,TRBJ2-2,TGTGCCAGCAGCCCACTAGCGCCCCTTCCCACCGGGGAGCTGTTTTTT,CASSPLAPLPTGELFF
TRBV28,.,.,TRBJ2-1,TGTGCCAGCAGTTTAGGGGCGGGAATCTACAATGAGCAGTTCTTC,CASSLGAGIYNEQFF
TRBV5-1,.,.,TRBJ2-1,TGCGCCAGCAGCTTGGATCCCAACAGGGCCTACAATGAGCAGTTCTTC,CASSLDPNRAYNEQFF
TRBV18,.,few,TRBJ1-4,TGTGCCAGCTCGCCCGGAGTGGTCGAAAAACTGTTTTTT,CASSPGVVEKLFF
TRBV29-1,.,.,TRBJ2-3,TGCAGCGTTGAATGGGGGTTGGGAGATACGCAGTATTTT,CSVEWGLGDTQYF
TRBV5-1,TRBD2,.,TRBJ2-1,TGCGCCAGCAGCTTGGGGACTAGCGGGAGGAATGAGCAGTTCTTC,CASSLGTSGRNEQFF
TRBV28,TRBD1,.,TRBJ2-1,TGTGCCAGCAGTGTCCGGACAGGCGAGGGTAGTGAGCAGTTCTTC,CASSVRTGEGSEQFF
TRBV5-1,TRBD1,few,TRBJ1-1,TGCGCCAGCAGCCCACCGGGACAGGGGACTGAAGCTTTCTTT,CASSPPGQGTEAFF
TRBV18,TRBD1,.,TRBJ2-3,TGTGCCAGCTCACCCGGCAGGGGGCGGACAGATACGCAGTATTTT,CASSPGRGRTDTQYF
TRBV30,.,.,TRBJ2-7,TGTGCCTGGACCCAGGTCGGTGGGGGCTACGAGCAGTACTTC,CAWTQVGGGYEQYF
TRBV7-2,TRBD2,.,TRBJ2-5,TGTGCCAGCAGCGTCGGGGGGGCCGGGGAGACCCAGTACTTC,CASSVGGAGETQYF
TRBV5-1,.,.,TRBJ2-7,TGCGCCAGCAGCTTGGGGATACTATCCGAGCAGTACTTC,CASSLGILSEQYF